This T cell receptor beta chain was identified during a study of identical twins. Germline trimming cut 4 bases from V and 7 bases from J; bases unmatched to any gene: 10. CDR3 size: 15 residues. Germline V gene sequence: CDR1 DFQATT, CDR2 SNEGSKA (reference sequence). Template switching added a universal primer site; cDNA carried unique molecular identifiers. MiXCR, run by TCRdb on the 5' RACE reads, gives a single entry per CDR3 protein. The table shows about 530,000 distinct CDR3 sequences, with around 22% occurring only once. The data were also submitted as part of a second study, on yellow fever vaccine responses in identical twins. That source reports: It has been reported that, in twins, the vaccine T cell response seemed partly convergent and partly personalized.

The specimen sequenced was CD4+ T cells sorted from blood. This TCR derives from a woman between 18 and 30 years old in good health. J is TRBJ2-1 and V is TRBV20-1; TRBD1 aligns across 10 bases. The CDR3 spells CSATQGQGSGNEQFF. CDR3 coding DNA: TGCAGTGCTACCCAGGGACAGGGGTCGGGGAATGAGCAGTTCTTC.